This TCR beta chain was sequenced for a study of blood T cell repertoires in COVID-19. TCRdb's copy holds only in-frame clones and misses some; the assay was immunoSEQ multiplex PCR. Among hundreds of thousands of clones listed, about 90% were seen once. Per germline, CDR1 MDHEN and CDR2 SYDVKM. The CDR3 contains 13 residues. The ends lost 8 bases at V and 4 bases at J; junction bases unmatched: 4. This TCR derives from a woman aged 40 to 49 with acute COVID-19. Sequencing was done on a sample of PBMCs or T cells enriched from blood (not recorded which). The rearrangement uses TRBV28 and TRBJ2-7; 11 bases match TRBD1. CDR3: CASLGQGGYEQYF. Written as DNA, the CDR3 is TGTGCCAGCCTGGGACAGGGGGGTTACGAGCAGTACTTC.